The entry below gives a single T cell receptor (beta chain) sequence along with its context. Its antigen remains unidentified. This record belongs to a study of Ad26.COV2.S vaccination and SARS-CoV-2 variants. Across the study: Participants got Ad26.COV2.S intramuscularly, once or twice 56 days apart. Study observations and caveats: Placebo recipients had lower spike-specific TCR breadth than vaccine recipients.

CDR1 KGHSH and CDR2 LQKENI come from the germline V gene. Trimming left V 9 bases short and J 1 base short, with 11 bases between. The CDR3 is 13 amino acids. Indicated treatment: about 20 received Ad26.COV2.S at low or high dose, single or two shots; about 5 received placebo; per-sample allocation not given. Sampling occurred on day 63 after the first vaccine or placebo injection. An adult donor aged 18-55 years was enrolled in Boston. Here immunoSEQ multiplex PCR was the method, and the copy in TCRdb shows in-frame clones only, minus some. The repertoire holds hundreds of thousands of clones, roughly 90% seen once, with about 1.5% in the top ten.

The chain employs TRBV18 and TRBJ2-3; TRBD2 might be the D (5 bases). The TCR sequence derives from a person aged 18-65 years who received the Ad26.COV2.S COVID-19 vaccine or a placebo. Sequencing was performed on peripheral blood, taken in a trial of Ad26.COV2.S vaccine versus placebo. CDR3 loop: CASTDGGTDTQYF. CDR3 coding DNA: TGTGCCAGTACCGACGGGGGCACAGATACGCAGTATTTT.